The entry that follows covers one T cell receptor beta chain sequence. Antigen specificity is unknown. This table comes from immunoSEQ multiplex PCR, and its TCRdb copy is limited to in-frame clones, with some not included. This table has approximately 720,000 clones, 90% to 95% appearing once. These data originate in a study of shared clonotypes between healthy human individuals. In the study overall: Contributing individuals were two females and three males aged 18 to 49.

Germline V lookup: CDR1 MNHNY, CDR2 SVGAGI (reference sequence). The length of the CDR3 is 14 residues. V lost 5 bases to trimming and J lost 6 bases, with 17 bases between them. Findings of the study overall: The expectation was that sequencing depth would affect clonotype sharing among donors. Shared clonotypes: approximately 5.3% naive CD4, around 4% naive CD8, 2.3% memory CD4, around 0.4% memory CD8.

The naive CD8 population came from CD45RO-negative cells selected for CCR7, without terminally differentiated effector memory CD45RA+ cells. Every one of the donors was a Caucasian adult that lived in Nashville, Tennessee. The sample was naive CD8+ T cells sorted from blood. The J gene is TRBJ2-7, the V gene TRBV6-6, with D possibly being TRBD2 (6 bases). The origin of this receptor is a young man in good health. CDR3 nucleotides: TGTGCCAGCAGTGGAGGGGTCCCTCCCTCCGAGCAGTACTTC. Encoded protein: CASSGGVPPSEQYF.